This entry features one TCR beta chain sequence. Germline V gene data show CDR1 as MGHRA and CDR2 as YSYEKL. V was cut by 2 bases and J by 4 bases, with 20 bases left in between. The CDR3 sequence is 17 residues long. This sample stems from a study of shared clonotypes between healthy human individuals. Generated by immunoSEQ multiplex PCR, the TCRdb table keeps only in-frame clones and is missing some. The sample holds 2,500,000 or so clones, roughly 90% seen once. The source material was naive CD4+ T cells from PBMCs. Subset indicated: CD45RA+ positively selected. This receptor was obtained from a man between 18 and 29 years old in good health. Some clones in this sample may be carry-over from other donors' samples. J is TRBJ1-1 and V is TRBV4-1; TRBD1 is a possible D gene (6 bases). CDR3 sequence reads: CASSQPPGRGGVTEAFF. Written as DNA, the CDR3 is TGCGCCAGCAGCCAACCCCCTGGGAGGGGGGGAGTCACTGAAGCTTTCTTT.